This T cell receptor beta chain was obtained from a study of regulatory and conventional T cells in RAG deficiency. Study-wide findings and caveats: Omenn patients showed >75% Treg-Tconv overlap and shorter CDR3 lengths. Sorted Omenn CD25-high CD127-low cells may not be bona fide Tregs. Compared with controls, unique Treg TCR beta sequences dropped roughly 100-fold in Omenn syndrome and CID/AS.

About this clone: Its target is not known.

The assay was immunoSEQ multiplex PCR, and TCRdb's table has in-frame clones only and misses some. The table includes roughly 32,000 clones, approximately 96% detected once. Blood CD4+ CD25-low CD127-high conventional T cells supplied the genomic DNA template. A further study also used this sample, focusing on regulatory T cells. This second study says: The primer mix had 52 TRBV and 13 TRBJ primers.

The sequenced sample consisted of CD25- CD4+ T cells sorted from blood. This sequence was found in a human donor in good health.

DNA for the CDR3: TGCGCCAGCAGCTCCTCGGGACTAGCGGGGGGGACCATCAGCAATGAGCAGTTCTTC. Amino acids: CASSSSGLAGGTISNEQFF. The V call is TRBV5-1, the J call TRBJ2-1, with TRBD2 identical over 16 bases. Germline CDR1 is SGHRS and CDR2 is YFSETQ. Trimming at V came to 3 bases and at J to 6 bases, leaving 12 bases not matched to a gene. This CDR3 is built from 19 residues.